This TCR beta chain was recovered during a study of cytomegalovirus exposure and HLA in healthy donors (dated by TCRdb to about 2017). Context from the whole study: According to an earlier analysis of around 600 of the donors, about 179 million T cells yielded 120 million or so unique TCR beta sequences and around 300 Gb of sequence data. Four to six DR-DQ haplotypes were handled as single units for association and clustering, since linkage in the cohort was strong. Donor age, sex, ethnicity and CMV serostatus were collected together with the repertoire data. Using immunosequencing, the study profiled T cell repertoires from 666 subjects and related those repertoires to cytomegalovirus serostatus. Along with the approximately 650-subject first cohort, a separate validation cohort of over 90 different subjects was used. An early release covering roughly 640 HLA-typed donors comprised about 300 gigabases of sequencing data and roughly 85 million unique TCR sequences. Both class I and class II loci were covered by HLA typing, at four-digit resolution. Of the approximately 400 genotyped donors, about 80% fell in the genetic ancestry cluster associated with self-reported Caucasian donors. Rather than drawing on any new phenotypic data, the later analysis identified candidate immune exposures from TCR beta sequences and the way those sequences occurred across donors. A later genetic analysis used genome-wide SNP genotypes for 398 of the 666 donors, treating that subset as a discovery cohort. High-throughput TCR immunosequencing, statistical association of individual TCRs with disease status, and machine learning were combined to predict cytomegalovirus infection status. The study aimed to test whether signatures of past pathogen exposure could be identified by cataloging public T cell receptors. A later analysis re-examined previously published TCR beta repertoires from roughly 650 donors and added high-resolution HLA genotyping to investigate patterns of TCR occurrence. Every repertoire in the discovery cohort had been generated on one and the same sequencing platform. In an earlier analysis of roughly 600 of the donors, high-throughput TCR beta sequencing was used to judge whether each TCR beta V gene segment behaved as functional or pseudogenic. Across around 400 genotyped donors of the cohort, an average of approximately 240,000 unique TCR beta nucleotide sequences per donor were sequenced, and roughly a sixth of those sequences were non-productive. Typing coverage differed by locus: A, B, C, DRB1 and DQB1 were typed in about 620-630 donors, DQA1 in around 500, DPA1 in around 580, and DPB1 in just under 490.

General conclusions and limits of the study: Because counts were too low, some 17 rarely observed V segments, including chromosome 9 orphons, were excluded from the earlier analysis of about 500 of the donors. Correlated functional status among segregating V segments might reflect linkage disequilibrium, but an unknown experimental factor could not be ruled out. A total of 164 TCR beta chains were listed by the study as associated with cytomegalovirus. In a later analysis, the rate of TCR association differed among HLA loci, with DRB1 alleles having the most associated TCRs and HLA-C alleles having the fewest. The presence/absence analyses assumed that sequencing depth was roughly uniform across donors, and that assumption may not be true. In vitro tests confirmed that a few of the cytomegalovirus-associated TCR beta chains recognize cytomegalovirus antigens. Because some donors lacked HLA typing at each locus, the association tests relied only on the typed subset. Broadly in line with IMGT annotations, most TCR beta V segments showed up in productive rearrangements about 87% or about 30% of the time in an earlier analysis of under 700 of the donors. In this cohort, only TCR beta chains were sequenced, and detectable features were limited by the absence of alpha or paired-chain data. At a false discovery rate of 0.05, a later analysis linked around 17,000 TCR beta sequences to specific HLA alleles. The authors suggested that the approach could potentially be extended to other disease states and immunological phenotypes. A cluster of highly shared sequence variants was judged likely to represent a technical artifact of the sequencing pipeline. When HLA alleles, especially DR and DQ, strongly co-occurred, TCR associations were difficult to assign to individual alleles. Immune exposure information for the cohort was limited to CMV serostatus. A later analysis found that HLA-associated TCR beta chains were more clonally expanded and had lower generation probabilities than equally common non-associated chains. A further reported finding was that TCR beta sequences accurately predicted the HLA-A and HLA-B alleles for most subjects in the first cohort. Compared with the approximately 710-donor mean, donors in an Asian-associated ancestry cluster had fewer N-insertions in productive TCRs, according to a later genetic analysis. In a later analysis, several top co-occurrence clusters were reported to appear linked to parvovirus B19, influenza, CMV and Epstein-Barr virus. While some public TCRs were present in many individuals, most TCR sequences turned up only very rarely across donors. According to a later analysis, most CMV-associated TCR beta chains appeared to be HLA-restricted, and the HLA associations seemed to be driven largely by CMV exposure. In both the original and validation cohorts, the classifier was reported to diagnose cytomegalovirus status with high specificity and sensitivity. In a later genetic analysis, a missense DCLRE1C variant was associated with V-gene and J-gene trimming of TCR beta chains, and the association was replicated in an independent cohort.

Library generation was performed with the immunoSEQ multiplex PCR assay. The multiplex PCR relied on a mix of 60 forward primers for TCR Vbeta segments and 13 reverse primers for TCR Jbeta segments. The CDR3 region of rearranged TCR beta genes was amplified from genomic DNA with a multiplex PCR assay. The amplified TCR beta libraries were sequenced on the Illumina HiSeq System as 87-base-pair reads. In the paper's pipeline: A later analysis tallied 75 million to 95 million unique TCR beta chains across the 700 or so repertoires, and about 12 million of those chains were shared by two or more donors. Raw reads were error-corrected and collapsed into unique sequences with a nearest-neighbor algorithm that merged closely related sequences to remove PCR and sequencing errors. Alignment of CDR3 sequences to IMGT reference sequences was used to assign V, D and J gene segments. Each retained sequence needed at least a six-nucleotide match to both a V gene segment and a J gene segment. Rearrangements were called productive when the CDR3 lacked stop codons and stayed in frame with V and J; all others were non-productive. Following IMGT convention, CDR3 was defined as the stretch from the second conserved V-encoded cysteine up to the conserved J-encoded phenylalanine. The earlier analysis of about 570 of the donors excluded any sequence lacking an unambiguous match to a single V gene segment. In an earlier analysis of approximately 550 of the donors, V segments were called functional above 56.7% productive rearrangements and were called segregating when the between-donor standard deviation exceeded 5%. A statistical classification framework was built for diagnosing cytomegalovirus status from the catalog of TCR beta chain sequences. In a later analysis, V and J genes were assigned by comparing TCR nucleotide sequences against IMGT/GENE-DB human TR gene sequences. Using the TCRdist pipeline, a later analysis assigned CDR3 sequences along with most-parsimonious VDJ recombination scenarios. In a later analysis, each TCR beta chain was defined by its CDR3 amino acid sequence together with its V-gene family, and reads lacking a unique V-gene family were excluded. A later analysis removed 450 to 600 highly shared, low-generation-probability nucleotide sequences to deal with suspected cross-contamination and a sequencing artifact. In a later analysis, a clonal expansion index was calculated for each public chain from normalized within-repertoire ranks of inferred template counts. In a later analysis, generation probabilities were computed with a VDJ recombination model fitted to out-of-frame rearrangements, and the resulting probabilities were checked against IGoR. In a later analysis, TCR-TCR, TCR-HLA and TCR-CMV co-occurrence was scored with hypergeometric tests, and a repertoire-size bias correction was applied to TCR pairs. False discovery rates were estimated in a later analysis by permuting HLA or CMV assignments 20 times. In a later analysis, co-occurring TCRs were grouped using DBSCAN, with TCRdist sequence similarity added in when clustering inside HLA-allele-positive subsets. Repertoires with fewer than 30,000 or more than 120,000 public chains were left out of co-occurrence clustering, as were several repertoires with anomalous nucleotide sharing. What TCRdb holds here is the immuneACCESS table cut down to in-frame rearrangements. Part of the clones is not present; checked against another copy, under half of the missing clones reflect an unresolved V gene, and the others are unexplained. V and J calls and clone size come straight from that table; D and trimming were deduced from the DNA. The sample profile shows some 200,000 clones; under 9.5% of them were found once. Of the sample, 1% to 1.5% falls within the top ten clones.

In total, 666 healthy bone marrow donors made up the cohort. All cohort members were sampled while nominally healthy, although unrecorded immune exposures were likely present. The donor was CMV seropositive and belonged to the group of 250 to 300 seropositive cohort members. Each donor provided a peripheral blood sample, and peripheral blood mononuclear cells were used for TCR beta sequencing. Genomic DNA was extracted from the blood cell samples with the Qiagen DNeasy Blood Extraction Kit. A word on this clone: Its antigen is unknown. The record has no base qualities; no much larger clone is one base away. Different DNA sequences within this sample yield the same CDR3.

Material: PBMCs. The receptor comes from a young woman in good health and CMV-seropositive.

The DNA sequence is as follows: TGTGCCAGCAGTTACTCTCTCGAGCAGTACTTC. This codes for CASSYSLEQYF. The rearranged segments are TRBV6-5 and TRBJ2-7, with the D segment identity uncertain. From the cysteine up to the phenylalanine, the CDR3 has a length of 11 residues. Of the read, only the CDR3 DNA is kept; its 33 bases are in frame from base 1. The germline V gene yields MNHEY for CDR1 and SVGAGI for CDR2. Cut back by 0 bases and 6 bases, the V and J ends lie 3 bases apart.